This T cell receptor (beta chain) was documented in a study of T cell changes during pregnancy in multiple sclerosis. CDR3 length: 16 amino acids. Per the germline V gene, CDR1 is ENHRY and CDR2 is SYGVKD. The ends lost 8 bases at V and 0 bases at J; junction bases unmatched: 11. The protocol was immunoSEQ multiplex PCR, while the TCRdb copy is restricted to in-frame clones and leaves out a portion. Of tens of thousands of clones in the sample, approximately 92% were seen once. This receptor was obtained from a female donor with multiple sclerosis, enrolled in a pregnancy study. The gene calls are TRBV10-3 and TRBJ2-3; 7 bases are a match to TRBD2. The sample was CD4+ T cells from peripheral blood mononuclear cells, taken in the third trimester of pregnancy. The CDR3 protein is CAIGSSGSLSTDTQYF. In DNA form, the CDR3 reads TGTGCCATCGGGTCTAGCGGTTCTCTTAGCACAGATACGCAGTATTTT.